This entry features one TCR beta chain sequence. The antigen this receptor binds is unknown. There are no base qualities to consult, and no much larger clone falls within one base. TCRbeta CDR3 regions were sequenced with the immunoSEQ Assay. After extraction, genomic DNA underwent amplification by bias-controlled multiplex PCR, followed by high-throughput sequencing. The original pipeline was this. To quantify the absolute abundance of each unique TCRbeta CDR3 region, sequences were collapsed and filtered. T cell fraction was estimated by normalizing TCRbeta template counts to usable DNA, with usable DNA measured through amplification of reference genes found in all nucleated cells. Repertoire TCRs were annotated as SARS-CoV-2-specific when V gene, CDR3 amino acid sequence and J gene were exactly matched to a known reactive TCR set. MIRA supplied the reference SARS-CoV-2 TCR set, which was filtered for enrichment in COVID-19-positive ImmuneCODE repertoires so that public or cross-reactive TCRs were removed. Using the MIRA antigens, annotated TCRs were further analysed by specific ORF or by position within an ORF. Depth was the summed frequency of annotated unique rearrangements, while breadth was defined as annotated unique rearrangements over total unique productive rearrangements. Two-sided Wilcoxon rank-sum tests were used to compare TCR breadth between groups. TCRdb provides this immuneACCESS table in a form limited to in-frame rearrangements. Some clones are lacking; in checked studies, under half of them reflect an unresolved V gene, and why the rest are absent is not known. The V and J calls and the clone size are those of that table, but D and trimming were determined from the DNA. In this sample the table shows about 480,000 clones, roughly 87% of which occur a single time. Of the sample, around 13% is held by the ten largest clones.

This entry is derived from a study of Ad26.COV2.S vaccination and SARS-CoV-2 variants (dated by TCRdb to the early 2020s). For context, the study as a whole: Donors in the vaccine arm were drawn from COV1001, a multicentre, randomized, double-blind, placebo-controlled phase I-IIa trial testing Ad26.COV2.S in healthy adults. Dosing of Ad26.COV2.S was intramuscular, at either 5x10^10 or 1x10^11 viral particles, delivered as one shot or as two shots spaced 56 days apart. The specificity and breadth of SARS-CoV-2-reactive T cell receptors after Ad26.COV2.S vaccination were assessed by TCRbeta repertoire sequencing. A total of 32 samples were included in the TCR-sequenced set, comprising around 19 Ad26.COV2.S vaccine recipients, 5 placebo recipients and 8 SARS-CoV-2 convalescent individuals. Trial participants were randomized into five groups of five: low-dose or high-dose Ad26.COV2.S given once or twice, or placebo on both occasions. Investigators did not know the trial group allocation while performing experiments and assessing outcomes. Broad study findings and their caveats: Ad26.COV2.S recipients had higher spike-specific TCR breadth than placebo recipients (P = 0.0014). Comparing responses between vaccine doses or regimens was not something the study was powered to do. Substantial breadth of spike-specific CD8+ and CD4+ T cell responses was reported after vaccination. According to the authors, total T cell responses may have been underestimated by the TCR breadth and depth analyses. Vaccine and placebo recipients had similar non-spike TCR breadth, a finding consistent with the vaccine containing only spike.

The treatment or condition label of this sample denotes: roughly 18 received Ad26.COV2.S at low or high dose, single or two shots; five or six received placebo; per-sample allocation not given. For vaccine and placebo recipients, repertoires were sequenced using samples collected on day 63 after the first injection. Cohort 1b enrolled about 25 adults aged 18-55 years at a single site in Boston, USA, between 29 July and 7 August 2020. Ad26.COV2.S was a replication-incompetent adenovirus type 26 vector expressing a prefusion-stabilized SARS-CoV-2 spike protein from the original Wuhan strain. V is shortened by 5 bases, J by 4 bases, and the region joining them spans 13 bases. There are 14 amino acids in the CDR3, from cysteine to phenylalanine inclusive. Just the 42-base CDR3 DNA is kept, in frame starting at base 1. In the germline V gene (reference sequence), CDR1 corresponds to PRHDT and CDR2 to FYEKMQ.

This receptor was identified in a person aged 18-60 years who received the Ad26.COV2.S COVID-19 vaccine or a placebo. Sequenced here: peripheral blood, sampled in a trial of Ad26.COV2.S vaccine versus placebo. The rearrangement joined TRBV13 to TRBJ2-3; a weak D assignment points to TRBD1 (5 bases agree). The DNA reads TGTGCCAGCAGCCGAGAAGGGGATCCAGATACGCAGTATTTT. This translates into CASSREGDPDTQYF.